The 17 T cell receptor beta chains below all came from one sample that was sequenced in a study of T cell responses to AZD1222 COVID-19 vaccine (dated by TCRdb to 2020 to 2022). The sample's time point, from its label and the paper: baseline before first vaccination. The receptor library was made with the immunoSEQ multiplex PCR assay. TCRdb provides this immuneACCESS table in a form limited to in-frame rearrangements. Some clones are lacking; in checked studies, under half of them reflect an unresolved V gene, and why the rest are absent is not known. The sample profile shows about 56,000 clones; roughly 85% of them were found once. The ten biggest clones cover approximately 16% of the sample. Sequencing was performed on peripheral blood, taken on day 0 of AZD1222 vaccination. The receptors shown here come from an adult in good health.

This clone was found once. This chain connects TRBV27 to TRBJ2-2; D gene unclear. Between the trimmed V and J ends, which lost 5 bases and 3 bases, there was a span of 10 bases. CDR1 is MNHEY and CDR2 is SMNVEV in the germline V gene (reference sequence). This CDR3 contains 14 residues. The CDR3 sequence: CASSPPLDTGELFF. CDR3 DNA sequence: TGTGCCAGCAGTCCACCTTTGGACACCGGGGAGCTGTTTTTT.

CDR3 residues: CASSSQRGNNYNEQFF. CDR3 DNA sequence: TGTGCCAGCAGCTCCCAGCGGGGGAACAATTACAATGAGCAGTTCTTC. The rearrangement joins TRBV7-8 to TRBJ2-1; 8 bases align to TRBD2. Unmatched junction bases numbered 9, after V lost 4 bases and J lost 4 bases. This CDR3 is 16 amino acids long. Looked up from germline, CDR1 is SGHVS and CDR2 is FQNEAQ.

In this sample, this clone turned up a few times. The CDR3 reads CASSRAGGLFF. The CDR3 DNA is TGTGCCAGCAGTCGTGCTGGGGGACTGTTTTTT. The chain uses TRBV28 and TRBJ1-4, with D tentatively TRBD1 (5 bases). Trimming pared 5 bases from V and 13 bases from J, leaving 11 bases between. Germline CDR1 is MDHEN and CDR2 is SYDVKM. The CDR3 spans 11 residues.

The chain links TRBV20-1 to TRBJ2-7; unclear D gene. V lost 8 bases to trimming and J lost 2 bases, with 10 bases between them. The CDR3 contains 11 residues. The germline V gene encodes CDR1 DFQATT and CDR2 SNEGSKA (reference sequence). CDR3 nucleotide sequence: TGCAGTAGCCGTGGGGCCTACGAGCAGTACTTC. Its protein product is CSSRGAYEQYF.

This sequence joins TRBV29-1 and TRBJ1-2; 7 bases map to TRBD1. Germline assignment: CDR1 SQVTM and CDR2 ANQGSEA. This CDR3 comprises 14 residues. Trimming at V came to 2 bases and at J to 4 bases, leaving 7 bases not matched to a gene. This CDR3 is CSVESEGGVYGYTF. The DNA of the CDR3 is TGCAGCGTTGAATCCGAAGGGGGCGTCTATGGCTACACCTTC.

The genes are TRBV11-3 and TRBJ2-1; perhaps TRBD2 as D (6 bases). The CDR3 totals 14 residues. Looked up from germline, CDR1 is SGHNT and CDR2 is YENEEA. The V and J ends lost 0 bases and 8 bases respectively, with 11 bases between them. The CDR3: CASSLDRRGYEQFF. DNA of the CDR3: TGTGCCAGCAGCTTAGATCGTCGGGGGTATGAGCAGTTCTTC.

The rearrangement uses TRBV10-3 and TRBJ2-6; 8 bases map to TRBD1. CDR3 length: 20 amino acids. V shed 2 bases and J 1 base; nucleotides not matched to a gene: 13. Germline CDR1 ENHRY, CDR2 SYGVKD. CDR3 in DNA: TGTGCCATCAGTGAGCCCCGAGGACAGGGCGGTGCGTCTGGGGCCAACGTCCTGACTTTC. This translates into CAISEPRGQGGASGANVLTF.

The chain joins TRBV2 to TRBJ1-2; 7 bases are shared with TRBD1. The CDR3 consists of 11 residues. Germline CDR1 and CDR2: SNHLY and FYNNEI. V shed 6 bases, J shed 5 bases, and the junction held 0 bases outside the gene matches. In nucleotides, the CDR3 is TGTGCCAGCAGCAGGGGGTATGGCTACACCTTC. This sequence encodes CASSRGYGYTF. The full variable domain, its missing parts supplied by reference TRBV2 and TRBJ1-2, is EPEVTQTPSHQVTQMGQEVILRCVPISNHLYFYWYRQILGQKVEFLVSFYNNEISEKSEIFDDQFSVERPDGSNFTLKIRSTKLEDSAMYFCASSRGYGYTFGSGTRLTVV.

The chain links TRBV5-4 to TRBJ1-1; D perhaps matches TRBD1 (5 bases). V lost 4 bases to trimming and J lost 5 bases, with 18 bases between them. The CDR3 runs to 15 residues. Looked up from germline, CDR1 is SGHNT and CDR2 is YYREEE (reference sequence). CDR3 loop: CASSTQAGGGTEAFF. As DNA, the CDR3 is TGTGCCAGCAGCACCCAAGCCGGGGGAGGGACTGAAGCTTTCTTT.

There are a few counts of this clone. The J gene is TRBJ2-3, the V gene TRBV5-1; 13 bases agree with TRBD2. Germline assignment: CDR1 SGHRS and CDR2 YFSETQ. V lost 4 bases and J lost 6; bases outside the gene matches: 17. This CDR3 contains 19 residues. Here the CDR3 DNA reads TGCGCCAGCAGCCCGGAGGGGACTAGCGGGGATCCGCCCCCCGATACGCAGTATTTT. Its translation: CASSPEGTSGDPPPDTQYF.

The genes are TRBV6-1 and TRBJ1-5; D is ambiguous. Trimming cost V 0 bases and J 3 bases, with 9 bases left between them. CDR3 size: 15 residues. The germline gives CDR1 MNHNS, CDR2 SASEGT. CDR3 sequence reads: CASSEARGFNQPQHF. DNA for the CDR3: TGTGCCAGCAGTGAAGCGCGTGGATTCAATCAGCCCCAGCATTTT.

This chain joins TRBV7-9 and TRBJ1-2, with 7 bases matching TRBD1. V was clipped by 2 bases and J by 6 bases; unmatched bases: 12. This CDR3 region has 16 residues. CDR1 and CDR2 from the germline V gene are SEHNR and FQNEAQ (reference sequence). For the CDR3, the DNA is TGTGCCAGCAGCTTAATATCCGACAGGGCAAGGGATGGCTACACCTTC. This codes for CASSLISDRARDGYTF.

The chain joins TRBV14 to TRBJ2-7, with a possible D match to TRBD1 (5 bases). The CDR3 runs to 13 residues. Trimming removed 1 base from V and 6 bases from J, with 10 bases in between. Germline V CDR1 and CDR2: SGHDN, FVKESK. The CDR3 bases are TGTGCCAGCAGCCAAGCTAGGGGCGGCGAGCAGTACTTC. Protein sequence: CASSQARGGEQYF.

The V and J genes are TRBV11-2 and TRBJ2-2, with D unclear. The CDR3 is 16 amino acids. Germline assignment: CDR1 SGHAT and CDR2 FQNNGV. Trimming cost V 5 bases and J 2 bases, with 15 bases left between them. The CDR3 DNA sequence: TGTGCCAGCAGCCCTATGGGGTCAACAAACACCGGGGAGCTGTTTTTT. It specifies CASSPMGSTNTGELFF. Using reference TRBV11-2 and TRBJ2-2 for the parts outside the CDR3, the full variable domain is EAGVAQSPRYKIIEKRQSVAFWCNPISGHATLYWYQQILGQGPKLLIQFQNNGVVDDSQLPKDRFSAERLKGVDSTLKIQPAKLEDSAVYLCASSPMGSTNTGELFFGEGSRLTVL.

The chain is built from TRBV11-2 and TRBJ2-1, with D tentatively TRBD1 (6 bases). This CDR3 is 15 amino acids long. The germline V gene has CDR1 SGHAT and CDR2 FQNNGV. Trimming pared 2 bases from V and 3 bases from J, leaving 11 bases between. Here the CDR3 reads CASSLLARGYNEQFF. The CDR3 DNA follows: TGTGCCAGCAGCTTATTGGCCAGGGGCTACAATGAGCAGTTCTTC.

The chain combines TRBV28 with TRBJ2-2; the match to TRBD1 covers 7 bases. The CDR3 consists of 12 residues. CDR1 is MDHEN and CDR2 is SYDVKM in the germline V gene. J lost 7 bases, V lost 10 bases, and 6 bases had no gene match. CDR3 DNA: TGTGCCACCAGGGGGACACTCGGGGAGCTGTTTTTT. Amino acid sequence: CATRGTLGELFF.

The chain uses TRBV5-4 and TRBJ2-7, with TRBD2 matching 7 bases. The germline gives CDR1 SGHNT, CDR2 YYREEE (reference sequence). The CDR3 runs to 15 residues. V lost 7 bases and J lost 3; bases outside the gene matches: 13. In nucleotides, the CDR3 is TGTGCCAGCGGGTCCGCGGGGGACTACGACTACGAGCAGTACTTC. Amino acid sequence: CASGSAGDYDYEQYF.